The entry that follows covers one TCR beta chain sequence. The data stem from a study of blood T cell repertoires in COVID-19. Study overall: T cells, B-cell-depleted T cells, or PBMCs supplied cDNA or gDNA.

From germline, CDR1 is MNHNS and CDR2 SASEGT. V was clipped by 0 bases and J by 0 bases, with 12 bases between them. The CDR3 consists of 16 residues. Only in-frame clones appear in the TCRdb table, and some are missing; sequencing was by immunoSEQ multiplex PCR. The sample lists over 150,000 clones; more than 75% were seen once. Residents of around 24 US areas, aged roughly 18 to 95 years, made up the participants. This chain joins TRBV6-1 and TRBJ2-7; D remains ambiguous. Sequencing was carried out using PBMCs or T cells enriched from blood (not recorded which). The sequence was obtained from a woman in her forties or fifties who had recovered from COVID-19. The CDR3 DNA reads TGTGCCAGCAGTGAAGCGCAACGTAGGAGCTCCTACGAGCAGTACTTC. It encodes CASSEAQRRSSYEQYF.